Presented here are 11 T cell receptor beta chains from one specimen sequenced in a study of blood T cells in healthy people across ages. It was with a sample-barcoded 5' primer and a J-beta primer mix that a second PCR of about 7 to 12 cycles was run. MiXCR, applied by TCRdb to the 5' RACE reads, yields one record per CDR3 protein. The data contain hundreds of thousands of distinct CDR3 sequences, less than 25% of them seen just once; the ten biggest clones take up less than 9%. These same data were also listed under a study on T cells of mothers and their children.

Material for sequencing was blood. The origin of the receptors is a boy aged 10-17 years in good health.

This chain connects TRBV29-1 to TRBJ2-7, with 11 positions matching TRBD2. The CDR3 is made up of 17 amino acids. Germline-derived CDR1 and CDR2 are SQVTM and ANQGSEA. The V segment lost 4 bases and the J segment 0 bases; nucleotides outside the gene matches: 11. CDR3 DNA: TGCAGCGTTGGGGCTACTAGCGGGAGAAGATTCTCCTACGAGCAGTACTTC. The encoded protein is CSVGATSGRRFSYEQYF.

The chain couples TRBV29-1 to TRBJ2-7; 10 bases line up with TRBD2. The trim removed 3 bases at V and 5 bases at J, leaving 4 bases unmatched. Germline V gives CDR1 SQVTM, CDR2 ANQGSEA. This CDR3 is 13 amino acids long. CDR3: CSVDSGRENEQYF. As DNA, the CDR3 is TGCAGCGTTGACAGCGGGAGGGAGAACGAGCAGTACTTC.

This clonotype came up a few times. The chain combines TRBV5-5 with TRBJ2-1; TRBD1 matches 7 bases. The V and J ends lost 4 bases and 15 bases, in that order; junction bases with no gene match: 10. The CDR3 contains 12 residues. Germline CDR1 is SGHKS and CDR2 is YYEKEE (reference sequence). The CDR3 nucleotides are TGTGCCAGCAGCCCCCTGGACAGGTCTATGTTCTTC. It specifies CASSPLDRSMFF.

This clonotype was observed a few times. This sequence joins TRBV6-2 or TRBV6-3 and TRBJ2-7; D is unclear. V lost 7 bases and J 1 base, leaving 5 bases between the germline ends. CDR3 length: 11 residues. The germline gives CDR1 MNHEY, CDR2 SVGEGT. The CDR3 bases are TGTGCCAGCACCTTATCCTACGAGCAGTACTTC. It translates to CASTLSYEQYF.

The count of this clonotype is one. The V call is TRBV9, the J call TRBJ2-3; the match to TRBD2 covers 11 bases. The length of the CDR3 is 15 residues. Losses at the gene ends were 6 bases for V and 2 bases for J; bases not matched to a gene: 5. Looked up from germline, CDR1 is SGDLS and CDR2 is YYNGEE. DNA of the CDR3: TGTGCCAGCAACAGACTAGCGGGATCCACAGATACGCAGTATTTT. It specifies CASNRLAGSTDTQYF. Complete variable domain (other parts from reference TRBV9 and TRBJ2-3): DSGVTQTPKHLITATGQRVTLRCSPRSGDLSVYWYQQSLDQGLQFLIQYYNGEERAKGNILERFSAQQFPDLHSELNLSSLELGDSALYFCASNRLAGSTDTQYFGPGTRLTVL.

Note on this clonotype: One base away lies a much larger clone, so this may be a sequencing read error. The J gene is TRBJ1-3, the V gene TRBV14; 8 nucleotides match TRBD1. V gave up 0 bases and J gave up 0 bases; unmatched junction bases: 13. The CDR3 is 20 amino acids. CDR1 is SGHDN and CDR2 is FVKESK in the germline V gene. CDR3 bases: TGTGCCAGCAGCCAAGATGGGGGAAGCGGGACAGGAACCTCTGGAAACACCATATATTTT. Translated, it gives CASSQDGGSGTGTSGNTIYF. Using reference TRBV14 and TRBJ1-3 for the parts outside the CDR3, the full variable domain is EAGVTQFPSHSVIEKGQTVTLRCDPISGHDNLYWYRRVMGKEIKFLLHFVKESKQDESGMPNNRFLAERTGGTYSTLKVQPAELEDSGVYFCASSQDGGSGTGTSGNTIYFGEGSWLTVV.

With regard to this clonotype: At one of its ends the junction is not consistent with the germline gene, which may arise from a read error. The chain carries TRBV28 and TRBJ1-2, with D perhaps matching TRBD1 (5 bases). The CDR3 covers 15 residues. Germline values: CDR1 MDHEN, CDR2 SYDVKM. CDR3 amino acids: CASSSRVQTHYGHTF. The CDR3, as DNA: TGTGCCAGCAGTTCCAGGGTTCAGACCCACTATGGCCACACCTTC.

The chain carries TRBV7-9 and TRBJ1-6; a possible D gene is TRBD1 (6 bases). V shed 6 bases and J shed 7 bases, with 16 bases lying between them. This CDR3 comprises 15 residues. Germline CDR1 SEHNR, CDR2 FQNEAQ (reference sequence). In nucleotides, the CDR3 is TGTGCCAGCAGGGCCACAGGGTCGGAGAATTCACCCCTCCACTTT. Amino acid sequence: CASRATGSENSPLHF.

The rearrangement uses TRBV7-2 and TRBJ2-5; TRBD2 agrees at 10 bases. CDR1 is SGHTA and CDR2 is FQGNSA in the germline V gene. This CDR3 has 17 amino acids. With V trimmed by 8 bases and J by 2 bases, 14 bases remained unmatched. CDR3 coding DNA: TGTGCCAGCGGAAGGGGGGCTAGCGGGAGCGGTCAAGAGACCCAGTACTTC. It yields the protein CASGRGASGSGQETQYF.

This clonotype was detected a few times. The rearrangement uses TRBV2 and TRBJ2-1; D might be TRBD1 or TRBD2, each matching 6 bases. Germline CDR1 SNHLY, CDR2 FYNNEI. Trimming removed 7 bases at V and 5 bases at J, with 15 bases between. The CDR3 length is 14 residues. CDR3 nucleotides: TGTGCCAGCACCCAAGCCGGGGGCCACAATGAGCAGTTCTTC. Translated, it gives CASTQAGGHNEQFF.

This chain joins TRBV25-1 and TRBJ2-4, with D possibly matching TRBD2 (6 bases). The V end was cut by 8 bases, the J end by 4 bases, with 12 bases between. CDR3 size: 13 residues. Per germline, CDR1 MGHDK and CDR2 SYGVNS. In DNA form, the CDR3 reads TGTGCCAGCGGCGGGACGGAAAAAAACATTCAGTACTTC. Amino acids: CASGGTEKNIQYF.